This T cell receptor beta chain originates from a study of T cells after yellow fever vaccination. Study-wide background: SMART-Seq v4 Ultra Low Input prepared the low-cell-number fractions.

This clonotype was recorded a few times. Its antigen is not identified. Study-wide findings and caveats: Re-detected after boosting: most primary clones, 95% to 98% of CD4 and less than 90% of CD8. Contaminating bulk clonotypes could be abundant in FACS-sorted repertoires.

Template switching with 5'RACE generated the TCR cDNA and added a universal primer site and UMIs. TCRdb called the 5' RACE reads again in MiXCR, with one record for every CDR3 protein. The repertoire holds 250,000 to 400,000 distinct CDR3 sequences, with around 4.3% as singletons. Deletions cut 6 bases from V and 6 bases from J, with 8 bases between. Germline assignment: CDR1 KGHDR and CDR2 SFDVKD. This CDR3 is built from 12 residues. The sequence was collected from a man between 18 and 29 years old who received the YFV17D yellow fever vaccine. The genes are TRBV24-1 and TRBJ1-5; D remains unclear. The source material was PBMCs, sampled 15 days after the yellow fever booster vaccination. CDR3 sequence reads: CATSTGSQPQHF. CDR3 sequence (DNA): TGTGCCACCAGTACGGGAAGTCAGCCCCAGCATTTT.